These T cell receptor beta chains were read from a single sample in a study of blood T cell repertoires in COVID-19. Data came from immunoSEQ multiplex PCR; TCRdb stores just in-frame clones and leaves some out. The sample records approximately 35,000 clones, around 85% being singletons. The sample was peripheral blood. These receptors originate from a man between 60 and 75 years old with active COVID-19. Each CDR3 is given with its conserved first and last residue. D genes are given only for firm matches. Part of the rows lack a size; the others show once, few, many or a class for expanded clones.

size	J	D	V	DNA	CDR3
-	TRBJ1-4	-	TRBV18	TGTGCCAGCTCACCAGGACTCAATGAAAAACTGTTTTTT	CASSPGLNEKLFF
-	TRBJ2-7	-	TRBV28	TGTGCCAGCAGTTATAACGAGCAGTACTTC	CASSYNEQYF
-	TRBJ1-2	TRBD1	TRBV5-4	TGTGCCAGCAGGCCCGGGACAGGGGAGTATGGCTACACCTTC	CASRPGTGEYGYTF
once	TRBJ2-1	-	TRBV12-5	TGTGCTAGTGGTTTGTCACGGGGACTCCTCTACAATGAGCAGTTCTTC	CASGLSRGLLYNEQFF
-	TRBJ2-7	TRBD1	TRBV7-2	TGTGCCAGCAGCAGAGACCGGGACAGGGGTTCCTACGAGCAGTACTTC	CASSRDRDRGSYEQYF
-	TRBJ2-4	-	TRBV6-5	TGTGCCAGCAGTTACTCCGGCGGGGCAGCCAAAAACATTCAGTACTTC	CASSYSGGAAKNIQYF
-	TRBJ2-3	-	TRBV19	TGTGCCAGTAGTATGATGGCGGTGAGAGATACGCAGTATTTT	CASSMMAVRDTQYF
-	TRBJ2-5	TRBD2	TRBV7-3	TGTGCCAGCAGCGCAGGACTAGCGGGAATGGAGACCCAGTACTTC	CASSAGLAGMETQYF
-	TRBJ1-2	-	TRBV5-1	TGCGCCAGCAGCTTGGTTCTGGGGCTCGTCTATGGCTACACCTTC	CASSLVLGLVYGYTF
-	TRBJ2-7	TRBD2	TRBV2	TGTGCCAGCAGTGACCCCAGGCTAGCGGACTACGAGCAGTACTTC	CASSDPRLADYEQYF
-	TRBJ2-1	TRBD2	TRBV10-2	TGCGCCAGCAAGTGGGCGGGAGGCCCCAATGAGCAGTTCTTC	CASKWAGGPNEQFF
-	TRBJ2-1	-	TRBV7-9	TGTGCCAGCAGCTTAGTTTTCCGTGAGCAGTTCTTC	CASSLVFREQFF
-	TRBJ2-1	TRBD2	TRBV5-4	TGTGCCAGCAGCTTAAATAGCGGGAGCTCCTACAATGAGCAGTTCTTC	CASSLNSGSSYNEQFF
-	TRBJ1-3	-	TRBV6-5	TGTGCCAGCAGTTACGGACAGAGAGGGGCTGGAAACACCATATATTTT	CASSYGQRGAGNTIYF
-	TRBJ2-3	-	TRBV19	TGTGCCAGTAGCTTTCAGGGCGGACGCACAGATACGCAGTATTTT	CASSFQGGRTDTQYF